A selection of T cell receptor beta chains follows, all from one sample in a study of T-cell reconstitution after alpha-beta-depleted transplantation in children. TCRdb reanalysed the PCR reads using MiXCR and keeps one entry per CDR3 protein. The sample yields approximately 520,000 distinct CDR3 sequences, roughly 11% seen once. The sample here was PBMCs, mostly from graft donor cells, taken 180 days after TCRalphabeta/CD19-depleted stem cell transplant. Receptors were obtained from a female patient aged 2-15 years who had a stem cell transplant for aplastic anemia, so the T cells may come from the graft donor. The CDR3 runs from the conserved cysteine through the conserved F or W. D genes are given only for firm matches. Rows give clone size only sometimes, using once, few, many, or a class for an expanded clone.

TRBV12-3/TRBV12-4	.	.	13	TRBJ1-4	CASSEDRNEKLFF	TGTGCCAGCAGTGAGGACAGAAATGAAAAACTGTTTTTT
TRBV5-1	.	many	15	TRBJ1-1	CASSLGGSRNTEAFF	TGCGCCAGCAGCTTGGGAGGCAGCAGGAACACTGAAGCTTTCTTT
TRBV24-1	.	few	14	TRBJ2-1	CATSDLTGYNEQFF	TGTGCCACCAGTGATTTGACCGGCTACAATGAGCAGTTCTTC
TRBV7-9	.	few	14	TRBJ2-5	CASSQQGGGETQYF	TGTGCCAGCAGCCAACAGGGAGGAGGAGAGACCCAGTACTTC
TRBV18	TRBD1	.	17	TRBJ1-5	CASSPRDRGRSNQPQHF	TGTGCCAGCTCACCACGGGACAGGGGGCGAAGCAATCAGCCCCAGCATTTT
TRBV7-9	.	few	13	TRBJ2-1	CASSWDRYNEQFF	TGTGCCAGCAGCTGGGACCGATACAATGAGCAGTTCTTC
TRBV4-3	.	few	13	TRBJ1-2	CASSQSPGVGYTF	TGCGCCAGCAGCCAATCCCCCGGGGTTGGCTACACCTTC
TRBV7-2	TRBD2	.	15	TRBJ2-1	CATTRLAGVVNEQFF	TGTGCCACCACCCGACTAGCGGGAGTTGTCAATGAGCAGTTCTTC
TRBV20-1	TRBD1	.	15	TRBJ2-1	CSANGQGQGSNEQFF	TGCAGTGCCAACGGGCAAGGACAGGGGAGTAATGAGCAGTTCTTC
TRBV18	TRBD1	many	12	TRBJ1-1	CASSPRQGSEFF	TGTGCCAGCTCACCGCGACAGGGGAGTGAGTTCTTT
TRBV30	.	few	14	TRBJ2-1	CAWSGRALGNEQFF	TGTGCCTGGAGTGGCCGGGCTTTAGGCAATGAGCAGTTCTTC
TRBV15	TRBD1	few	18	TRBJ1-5	CATSTLEKARTGIQPQHF	TGTGCCACCAGCACTTTAGAAAAAGCAAGGACAGGGATTCAGCCCCAGCATTTT
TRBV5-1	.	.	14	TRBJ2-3	CASSLGRSQGTQYF	TGCGCCAGCAGCTTGGGACGGTCGCAGGGGACGCAGTATTTT
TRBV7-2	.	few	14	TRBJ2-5	CASSLWTAVETQYF	TGTGCCAGCAGCTTATGGACAGCGGTAGAGACCCAGTACTTC
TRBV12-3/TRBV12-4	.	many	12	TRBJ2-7	CASSFELFEQYF	TGTGCCAGCAGTTTTGAACTATTTGAGCAGTACTTC
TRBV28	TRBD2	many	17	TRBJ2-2	CASKKAGGPSNTGELFF	TGTGCCAGCAAAAAGGCGGGAGGGCCCTCGAACACCGGGGAGCTGTTTTTT
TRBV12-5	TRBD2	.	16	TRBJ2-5	CASEPAVLAGAETQYF	TGTGCTAGTGAGCCGGCTGTACTAGCGGGAGCAGAGACCCAGTACTTC
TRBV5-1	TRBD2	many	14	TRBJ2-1	CASSLETSGSEQFF	TGCGCCAGCAGCTTGGAAACTAGCGGGAGTGAGCAGTTCTTC
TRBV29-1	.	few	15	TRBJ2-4	CSVGLELTLGIIQYF	TGCAGCGTTGGGTTGGAACTCACTCTGGGGATTATTCAGTACTTC
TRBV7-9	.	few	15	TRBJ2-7	CASSLDRVGTYEQYF	TGTGCCAGCAGCTTAGACAGGGTGGGAACCTACGAGCAGTACTTC
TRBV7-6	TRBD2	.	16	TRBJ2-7	CASSPRSGRAPYEQYF	TGTGCCAGCAGCCCCCGTTCCGGGAGGGCCCCCTATGAGCAGTACTTC
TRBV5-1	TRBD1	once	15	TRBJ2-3	CASSSAGGAVDTQYF	TGCGCCAGCAGCTCCGCAGGGGGCGCGGTAGATACGCAGTATTTT
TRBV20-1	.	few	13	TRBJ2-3	CSGNSGPTDTQYF	TGCAGTGGGAACTCCGGGCCCACAGATACGCAGTATTTT
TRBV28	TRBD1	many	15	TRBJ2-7	CASRPDRGPRNSAYF	TGTGCCAGCAGACCGGACAGGGGGCCTCGTAATAGCGCGTACTTC
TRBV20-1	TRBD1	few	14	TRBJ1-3	CSAENRGLGNTIYF	TGCAGTGCTGAAAACAGGGGGCTAGGAAACACCATATATTTT
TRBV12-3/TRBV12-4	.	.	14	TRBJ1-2	CASSLGGRIGGYTF	TGTGCCAGCAGTTTAGGGGGGAGGATAGGTGGCTACACCTTC
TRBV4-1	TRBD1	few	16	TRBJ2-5	CASSQEGRTGEETQYF	TGCGCCAGCAGCCAAGAAGGGCGGACAGGGGAAGAGACCCAGTACTTC
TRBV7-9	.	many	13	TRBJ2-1	CASSLASYNEQFF	TGTGCCAGCAGCCTTGCATCATACAATGAGCAGTTCTTC
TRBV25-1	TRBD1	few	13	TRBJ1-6	CASSGQGASPLHF	TGTGCCAGCAGTGGGCAGGGGGCATCACCCCTCCACTTT
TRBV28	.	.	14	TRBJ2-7	CASSYNGRSYEQYF	TGTGCCAGCAGTTATAATGGCCGTTCCTACGAGCAGTACTTC
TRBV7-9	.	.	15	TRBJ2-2	CASSLRDSAPGELFF	TGTGCCAGCAGCTTACGCGACTCCGCACCCGGGGAGCTGTTTTTT
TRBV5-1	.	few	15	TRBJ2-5	CASSLAPEYQETQYF	TGCGCCAGCAGCTTGGCCCCAGAGTACCAAGAGACCCAGTACTTC
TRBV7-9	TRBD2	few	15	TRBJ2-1	CASSLGSGEYNEQFF	TGTGCCAGCAGCTTAGGAAGCGGGGAATACAATGAGCAGTTCTTC
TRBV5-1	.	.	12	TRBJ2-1	CASSPIGNEQFF	TGCGCCAGCAGCCCCATCGGGAATGAGCAGTTCTTC
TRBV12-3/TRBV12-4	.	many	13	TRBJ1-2	CASSLGQPNGYTF	TGTGCCAGCAGTTTAGGACAGCCGAATGGCTACACCTTC
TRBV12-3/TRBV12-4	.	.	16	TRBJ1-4	CASSLRTPTANEKLFF	TGTGCCAGCAGTTTAAGGACCCCAACGGCTAATGAAAAACTGTTTTTT
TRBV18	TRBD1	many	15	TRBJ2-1	CASSLQGNFLNEQFF	TGTGCCAGCTCACTACAGGGGAACTTCCTGAATGAGCAGTTCTTC
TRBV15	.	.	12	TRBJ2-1	CATSRVQAEQFF	TGTGCCACCAGCAGAGTACAGGCCGAGCAGTTCTTC
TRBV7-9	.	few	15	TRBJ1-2	CASSLMENHFMGYTF	TGTGCCAGCAGCTTAATGGAAAACCACTTTATGGGCTACACCTTC
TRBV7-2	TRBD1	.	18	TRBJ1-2	CASSLASKTGTGSYGYTF	TGTGCCAGCAGCTTAGCCTCGAAGACCGGGACAGGAAGTTATGGCTACACCTTC
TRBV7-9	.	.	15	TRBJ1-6	CASSLVPSANSPLHF	TGTGCCAGCAGCTTAGTCCCGTCAGCCAATTCACCCCTCCACTTT
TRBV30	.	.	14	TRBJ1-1	CAWSPGPPNTEAFF	TGTGCCTGGAGTCCCGGACCTCCGAACACTGAAGCTTTCTTT